This T cell receptor beta chain was sequenced for a study of T cells in Graves' hyperthyroidism and ophthalmopathy. RNA transcripts served as the template for amplifying TCR beta CDR3 regions. During a first-round RT-PCR of the TCR CDR3, the HTBI primer set was used. TCRdb re-called the multiplex PCR reads with MiXCR, one entry per CDR3 protein. The sample holds hundreds of thousands of distinct CDR3 sequences, about 14% seen once. Specimen: blood. The clonotype originates from a woman in her 50s with Graves' ophthalmopathy.

Here the CDR3 reads CASSVQTSGSVYEQYF. In DNA, the CDR3 is TGCGCCAGCAGCGTCCAAACTAGCGGGAGTGTATACGAGCAGTACTTC. V and J are TRBV5-1 and TRBJ2-7; 11 nucleotides align to TRBD2. V lost 4 bases, J lost 4 bases, and 10 bases stayed unmatched. Germline V gives CDR1 SGHRS, CDR2 YFSETQ. CDR3 length equals 16 residues.